Listed below are T cell receptor beta chains from one sample, sequenced in a study of cytomegalovirus exposure and HLA in healthy donors. TCRdb keeps only in-frame clones here, not all; method: immunoSEQ multiplex PCR. The sample yields fewer than 200,000 clones, 82% seen once. Material: PBMCs. The source is a male donor in good health and CMV-seronegative. The CDR3 runs from the conserved cysteine through the conserved F or W. A D gene is named only where the DNA matches it firmly. Clone sizes are given selectively: once, few, many, or a class where the clone is expanded.

J,size,D,V,DNA,CDR3
TRBJ1-2,-,-,TRBV11-2,TGTGCCAGCAGCTTAGGGGCAGGGAGGGACTATGGCTACACCTTC,CASSLGAGRDYGYTF
TRBJ2-7,-,-,TRBV7-2,TGTGCCAGCAGCTTAGTCGTAGCCTACGAGCAGTACTTC,CASSLVVAYEQYF
TRBJ1-2,-,-,TRBV27,TGTGCCAGCAGGGAGTCCGGTTGTGGCTACACCTTC,CASRESGCGYTF
TRBJ2-1,few,-,TRBV14,TGTGCCAGCAGCCAAGGGTCTACCCCCAATGAGCAGTTCTTC,CASSQGSTPNEQFF
TRBJ2-1,few,TRBD1,TRBV4-1,TGCGCCAGCAGCCAAGAGGGACAGGGGACATACAATGAGCAGTTCTTC,CASSQEGQGTYNEQFF
TRBJ1-5,-,-,TRBV27,TGTGCCAGCAGGACAAGTCTTCAGCCCCAGCATTTT,CASRTSLQPQHF
TRBJ2-7,-,TRBD2,TRBV7-6,TGTGCCAGCAGCCCCGGGGAGGGGAGCTACGAGCAGTACTTC,CASSPGEGSYEQYF
TRBJ2-7,-,TRBD2,TRBV7-2,TGTGCCAGCGGATATAGCGGGAGGAATTCCTACGAGCAGTACTTC,CASGYSGRNSYEQYF
TRBJ2-2,-,TRBD2,TRBV7-7,TGTGCCAGCAGCCCCGGGAGGGTCTGGGCAGGGGAGCTGTTTTTT,CASSPGRVWAGELFF
TRBJ2-7,-,-,TRBV6-6,TGTGCCAGCAGTTACCCCCAGAACGAGCAGTACTTC,CASSYPQNEQYF
TRBJ1-1,few,-,TRBV5-4,TGTGCCAGCAGCTCGAACAGGGTGGACACTGAAGCTTTCTTT,CASSSNRVDTEAFF
TRBJ1-2,once,TRBD1,TRBV5-4,TGTGCCAGCAGCTTGCAGGGGGCCCCCTATGGCTACACCTTC,CASSLQGAPYGYTF
TRBJ2-7,-,-,TRBV11-3,TGTGCCAGCAGCTTAGACGGTGTCGGGGGGCGCGAGCAGTACTTC,CASSLDGVGGREQYF
TRBJ2-7,-,TRBD2,TRBV28,TGTGCCAGCAGTTTATGGCGGGAGGGCCTCTACGAGCAGTACTTC,CASSLWREGLYEQYF
TRBJ2-7,-,-,TRBV25-1,TGTGCCAGCAGTGGCTTGGCCGGGGTCGAGCAGTACTTC,CASSGLAGVEQYF
TRBJ2-2,-,-,TRBV10-1,TGCGCCAGCAGTTCGACAGCCGGGGAGCTGTTTTTT,CASSSTAGELFF
TRBJ2-1,-,-,TRBV7-9,TGTGCCAGCAGCTTTGGGGAGCGGGAGTTCTTC,CASSFGEREFF
TRBJ1-2,-,-,TRBV25-1,TGTGCCAGCAGTGAATTCCAGGGAACCTATGGCTACACCTTC,CASSEFQGTYGYTF
TRBJ1-1,few,TRBD1,TRBV18,TGTGCCAGCTCACCAGGCTGGGACAGGAACACTGAAGCTTTCTTT,CASSPGWDRNTEAFF
TRBJ1-3,-,TRBD1,TRBV7-9,TGTGCCAGCAGCTTGACAGGGTCTGGAAACACCATATATTTT,CASSLTGSGNTIYF
TRBJ1-2,once,TRBD1,TRBV5-1,TGCGCCAGCAGCATAGGACAGGGAGTTCGAAAGGGCTACACCTTC,CASSIGQGVRKGYTF
TRBJ1-4,-,-,TRBV18,TGTGCCAGCTCACCCAGCTCGGGGGGATCAGGTGAAAAACTGTTTTTT,CASSPSSGGSGEKLFF
TRBJ2-5,few,TRBD2,TRBV9,TGTGCCAGCAGCGCCCGACTAGCGGGGGGCCAAGAGACCCAGTACTTC,CASSARLAGGQETQYF
TRBJ2-7,-,TRBD1,TRBV18,TGTGCCAGCTCGGGACAGTCCTACGAGCAGTACTTC,CASSGQSYEQYF
TRBJ1-4,-,-,TRBV18,TGTGCCAGCGCCTCCCTAACAGGAACTAATGAAAAACTGTTTTTT,CASASLTGTNEKLFF
TRBJ1-3,-,TRBD1,TRBV6-1,TGTGCCAGCATCTCAGGGACAGCTGGAAACACCATATATTTT,CASISGTAGNTIYF
TRBJ1-6,few,-,TRBV7-3,TGTGCCAGCAGCTTAACACAATATAATTCACCCCTCCACTTT,CASSLTQYNSPLHF
TRBJ2-5,-,-,TRBV6-5,TGTGCCAGCAGTTTGGGAGGGACAAGGGAGACCCAGTACTTC,CASSLGGTRETQYF
TRBJ1-2,once,-,TRBV6-6,TGTGCCAGCAGCCGGACAGAGGGCTACACCTTC,CASSRTEGYTF
TRBJ2-3,-,-,TRBV7-9,TGTGCCAGCAGCTTAGTCCCGGGTTCAGATACGCAGTATTTT,CASSLVPGSDTQYF
TRBJ1-1,-,TRBD1,TRBV7-3,TGTGCCAGTGGACAGGGGGGAAGGACTGAAGCTTTCTTT,CASGQGGRTEAFF
TRBJ2-3,-,-,TRBV11-3,TGTGCCAGCAGCTTAGCTCCTAGCACAGATACGCAGTATTTT,CASSLAPSTDTQYF
TRBJ2-7,-,-,TRBV30,TGTGCCTGGAGTGTAATGGGCCTCGAGCAGTACTTC,CAWSVMGLEQYF
TRBJ2-7,-,TRBD1,TRBV19,TGTGCCAGTAGTCCCATAGGGTTCGGACAGGGATCCTACGAGCAGTACTTC,CASSPIGFGQGSYEQYF
TRBJ1-4,-,-,TRBV5-6,TGTGCCAGCAGCTTAAAGGGGCTAGGGAATGAAAAACTGTTTTTT,CASSLKGLGNEKLFF
TRBJ1-4,-,TRBD1,TRBV5-1,TGCGCCAGCAGCTTAGACAGGGTGGGTGAAAAACTGTTTTTT,CASSLDRVGEKLFF
TRBJ1-2,-,-,TRBV29-1,TGCAGCTACTCCGAGCGGGACACAAACTATGGCTACACCTTC,CSYSERDTNYGYTF
TRBJ1-1,-,TRBD1,TRBV7-3,TGTGCCAGCAGCTCCCCGGGGGACAGGGGCACTGAAGCTTTCTTT,CASSSPGDRGTEAFF
TRBJ2-5,-,TRBD1,TRBV27,TGTGCCAGCAGTTGGGGACAGGGGCAAGGGGAGACCCAGTACTTC,CASSWGQGQGETQYF
TRBJ2-1,-,-,TRBV7-8,TGTGCCAGCAGCTTAGCGTACAGCCACAATGAGCAGTTCTTC,CASSLAYSHNEQFF
TRBJ1-1,-,-,TRBV5-1,TGCGCCAGCAGCTTGGATCCGGAGGGTGAAGCTTTCTTT,CASSLDPEGEAFF
TRBJ1-1,-,TRBD1,TRBV11-3,TGTGCCAGCAGCGAAAACAGGGGTTCGGCTGAAGCTTTCTTT,CASSENRGSAEAFF
TRBJ2-2,-,-,TRBV9,TGTGCCAGCAGCTCCACTAACACCGGGGAGCTGTTTTTT,CASSSTNTGELFF
TRBJ2-5,-,TRBD2,TRBV7-3,TGTGCCAGCAGCTTAGGACTAGCGGGGGGCCAAGAGACCCAGTACTTC,CASSLGLAGGQETQYF
TRBJ2-7,-,TRBD2,TRBV7-2,TGTGCCAGCAGCACAAGTGGCGCTAGCGGGGGTTACGAGCAGTACTTC,CASSTSGASGGYEQYF
TRBJ1-3,few,-,TRBV7-6,TGTGCCAGCAGCCCCGAAAGGAGGGCTGGAAACACCATATATTTT,CASSPERRAGNTIYF
TRBJ2-2,few,-,TRBV19,TGTGCCAGTAGTACGAAGGCGGGGACCGGGGAGCTGTTTTTT,CASSTKAGTGELFF
TRBJ1-6,few,-,TRBV6-5,TGTGCCAGCAGTTACTCGAAGGGGGTTAGAGATTCACCCCTCCACTTT,CASSYSKGVRDSPLHF
TRBJ2-1,-,TRBD1,TRBV27,TGTGCCAGCAGCCTAGACAGGGACCCTTACAATGAGCAGTTCTTC,CASSLDRDPYNEQFF
TRBJ2-7,-,-,TRBV7-2,TGTGCCAGCAGCTTAGGAGGGCACGAGCAGTACTTC,CASSLGGHEQYF
TRBJ2-5,-,TRBD2,TRBV18,TGTGCCAGCTCACCACTGTTTCGGGAGGAGGAGACCCAGTACTTC,CASSPLFREEETQYF
TRBJ2-5,-,TRBD2,TRBV5-1,TGCGCCAGCAGCCGCAGGAGCGGGGTAGGGGAGACCCAGTACTTC,CASSRRSGVGETQYF
TRBJ2-3,-,TRBD2,TRBV5-1,TGCGCCAGCAGCTTGGACGTAGCGGGGGGGCCGGGCACAGATACGCAGTATTTT,CASSLDVAGGPGTDTQYF
TRBJ1-1,few,TRBD1,TRBV13,TGTGCCAGCAGGGGGACAGGGAGGGCTTTCTTT,CASRGTGRAFF
TRBJ2-7,-,-,TRBV7-9,TGTGCCAGCAGCTTAGATAGCGTCGCCTACGAGCAGTACTTC,CASSLDSVAYEQYF
TRBJ1-5,-,TRBD1,TRBV2,TGTGCCAGCACCCTGACAGGGATAAATCAGCCCCAGCATTTT,CASTLTGINQPQHF
TRBJ2-3,once,-,TRBV5-1,TGCGCCAGCAGCTTTGGGTCAGGGGGCACAGATACGCAGTATTTT,CASSFGSGGTDTQYF
TRBJ1-5,-,-,TRBV7-9,TGTTCCAGCAGCTCAGGGTTGGGTAATCAGCCCCAGCATTTT,CSSSSGLGNQPQHF
TRBJ1-2,-,-,TRBV5-4,TGTGCCAGCAGCTTGGACGGGACTCCAGGCTACACCTTC,CASSLDGTPGYTF